The TCR beta chain described here comes from a study of blood T cell repertoires in COVID-19. Across the whole study: Acute-phase and convalescent COVID-19 samples originated in the United States, Italy and Spain. T cells, B-cell-depleted T cells, or PBMCs supplied cDNA or gDNA.

Followed over time, Seattle patients had been enrolled while infection was active. The CDR3 is 15 residues long. After removal of 2 bases from V and 4 bases from J, the junction contained 1 base not matched to a gene. Germline lookup yields CDR1 LGHNA and CDR2 YSLEER. Measured with immunoSEQ multiplex PCR; TCRdb has only the in-frame clones, and not every one. The data show 190,000 or so clones, about 81% seen once. Specimen: peripheral blood. The rearrangement links TRBV4-3 to TRBJ2-7, with 14 nucleotides matching TRBD2. This sequence originates from a woman aged 80 or over with COVID-19, enrolled during active disease. The CDR3 sequence: CASSQWTSGGYEQYF. Here the CDR3 DNA reads TGCGCCAGCAGCCAATGGACTAGCGGGGGGTACGAGCAGTACTTC.